These T cell receptor beta chains were read from a single sample in a study of blood T cell repertoires in COVID-19. Libraries were prepared by immunoSEQ multiplex PCR; TCRdb keeps only in-frame clonotypes and omits some of them. The table has around 340,000 clones, 70% to 90% seen once. Sequencing input: peripheral blood. These receptors were obtained from a woman in her fifties or sixties with COVID-19, enrolled during active disease. Each CDR3 is given with its conserved first and last residue. A D gene is named only where the DNA matches it firmly. Clone size appears in some rows only: once, few, many, or a class for an expanded clone.

clone size	J gene	D gene	V gene	CDR3 DNA	CDR3 protein
NA	TRBJ1-4	NA	TRBV13	TGTGCCAGCAGCCCGTTGGAGGCCAGTGGAAAACTGTTTTTT	CASSPLEASGKLFF
NA	TRBJ2-2	TRBD1	TRBV3-1/TRBV3-2	TGTGCCAGCAGCCTACAGGGGTGGGGGACCGGGGAGCTGTTTTTT	CASSLQGWGTGELFF
NA	TRBJ1-1	TRBD1	TRBV4-1	TGCGCCAGCAGCCAAGCTAGGGGGCCGATGAACACTGAAGCTTTCTTT	CASSQARGPMNTEAFF
NA	TRBJ1-2	NA	TRBV2	TGTGCCAGCAGTGACTTAAATCAGGGTTTTGGCTACACCTTC	CASSDLNQGFGYTF
NA	TRBJ1-2	NA	TRBV30	TGTGCCTGGAGCAGGGGAAACTATGGCTACACCTTC	CAWSRGNYGYTF
NA	TRBJ1-1	TRBD1	TRBV7-2	TGTGCCAGCAGCTTAGCCTTGACAGGGGGCACTGAAGCTTTCTTT	CASSLALTGGTEAFF
NA	TRBJ2-7	TRBD2	TRBV7-3	TGTGCCAGCAGCCTAGCGGGGGGGACCGACTACGAGCAGTACTTC	CASSLAGGTDYEQYF
NA	TRBJ2-7	NA	TRBV3-1/TRBV3-2	TGTGCCAGCAGCCGAGGGGGACTATTAGCCTACGAGCAGTACTTC	CASSRGGLLAYEQYF
NA	TRBJ1-1	NA	TRBV29-1	TGCAGCGTTACTGCCACAGGTTCAAACACTGAAGCTTTCTTT	CSVTATGSNTEAFF
NA	TRBJ2-5	NA	TRBV3-1/TRBV3-2	TGTGCCAGCAGCCTACAGGCGGAGACCCAGTACTTC	CASSLQAETQYF
NA	TRBJ1-2	NA	TRBV29-1	TGCAGCGCCACAAGGGGCAGGGGCTACACCTTC	CSATRGRGYTF
NA	TRBJ2-7	TRBD2	TRBV5-1	TGCGCCAGCAGCTTGGCCGGGACTAACTACGAGCAGTACTTC	CASSLAGTNYEQYF
NA	TRBJ2-2	TRBD2	TRBV29-1	TGCAGCGTTGAATTCTCGCGGGGGGGCCCCGGGGAGCTGTTTTTT	CSVEFSRGGPGELFF
NA	TRBJ1-1	TRBD1	TRBV7-9	TGTGCCAGCAGCTCCCGAGGACAGGGGATGGGCACTGAAGCTTTCTTT	CASSSRGQGMGTEAFF
NA	TRBJ2-3	TRBD2	TRBV7-8	TGTGCCAGCAGCTCGCGGCGGGGGGCAACAGATACGCAGTATTTT	CASSSRRGATDTQYF
NA	TRBJ1-6	NA	TRBV10-3	TGTGCCATCAGTGAATGGTCTGGCAGGGATCATTCACCCCTCCACTTT	CAISEWSGRDHSPLHF
NA	TRBJ2-2	TRBD2	TRBV5-1	TGCGCCAGCAGCAGCGCTAGCGGGGGAAACGCGAACACCGGGGAGCTGTTTTTT	CASSSASGGNANTGELFF
NA	TRBJ2-7	TRBD2	TRBV27	TGTGCCAGCAGCACCGGGACTAGCTACGAGCAGTACTTC	CASSTGTSYEQYF
NA	TRBJ2-3	NA	TRBV4-2	TGTGCCAGCAGCCAAGCCTCGGGGACTAGCACAGATACGCAGTATTTT	CASSQASGTSTDTQYF
once	TRBJ2-5	TRBD2	TRBV5-1	TGCGCCAGCAGCTTGGCCCGGGGGGGGACAAAAGAGACCCAGTACTTC	CASSLARGGTKETQYF